These 26 T cell receptor beta chains were all obtained from the same sample, sequenced in a study of cytotoxic CD8 clonotypes in ibrutinib-treated CLL. Assay: immunoSEQ multiplex PCR; the TCRdb copy retains only in-frame clones and omits some. This table holds approximately 340,000 clones, roughly 71% found once. Source: PBMCs, taken after 36 months of ibrutinib treatment. The receptors originated from a human donor with chronic lymphocytic leukemia.

This clone was seen a few times. This chain joins TRBV5-1 and TRBJ2-6; D gene ambiguous. Germline V gene lookup returns CDR1 SGHRS and CDR2 YFSETQ. Trimming took off 1 base at V and 0 bases at J, with 5 bases between the two ends. CDR3 length: 15 amino acids. Here the CDR3 reads CASSLYSSGANVLTF. The CDR3 coding sequence is TGCGCCAGCAGCTTGTATAGCTCTGGGGCCAACGTCCTGACTTTC.

This chain links TRBV5-4 with TRBJ2-2; 8 bases align to TRBD2. The V gene end was trimmed by 4 bases and the J gene end by 0 bases; junction bases not matched to a gene: 8. Germline V gene data show CDR1 as SGHNT and CDR2 as YYREEE (reference sequence). The CDR3 length is 17 residues. CDR3 coding DNA: TGTGCCAGCAGCCCCGACCCAGCGGGGGCGAACACCGGGGAGCTGTTTTTT. Translation gives CASSPDPAGANTGELFF.

The chain is built from TRBV1 and TRBJ2-7. TRBV1 is an annotated pseudogene. There are 16 residues in the CDR3. The CDR3: CTSSQECGTSNYEQYF. In DNA, the CDR3 is TGCACCAGCAGCCAGGAGTGCGGGACATCAAACTACGAGCAGTACTTC.

This CDR3 reads CSVASRGAVPGEQFF. In nucleotides, the CDR3 is TGCAGCGTTGCCTCGCGGGGGGCCGTCCCCGGTGAGCAGTTCTTC. This chain joins TRBV29-1 and TRBJ2-1; 8 bases are shared with TRBD2. Germline CDR1 reads SQVTM; CDR2 reads ANQGSEA. The CDR3 has 15 residues. J lost 9 bases, V lost 4 bases, and 14 bases had no gene match.

V and J are TRBV10-3 and TRBJ2-7; D perhaps matches TRBD2 (5 bases). This CDR3 comprises 11 residues. Trimming shortened V by 7 bases and J by 3 bases, and 7 bases separated the two germline ends. CDR1 is ENHRY, CDR2 SYGVKD, per germline. The DNA of the CDR3 is TGTGCCATCACCGAGGGCTACGAGCAGTACTTC. Its protein product is CAITEGYEQYF.

This clone has just a few counts. As DNA, the CDR3 is TGTGCCAGCAGCTTATTGTCAGGGCCTGGAAACACCATATATTTT. Encoded protein: CASSLLSGPGNTIYF. V is TRBV7-9 and J is TRBJ1-3, with D tentatively TRBD1 (5 bases). The CDR3 extends over 15 amino acids. The V gene's germline CDR1 is SEHNR and CDR2 FQNEAQ (reference sequence). V dropped 2 bases and J dropped 2 bases, with 10 bases sitting between them.

This clone was counted a few times. This chain connects TRBV5-8 to TRBJ2-5; 15 bases map to TRBD2. Germline V gene sequence: CDR1 SGHTS, CDR2 YDEGEE. The CDR3 consists of 18 residues. The trim removed 4 bases at V and 2 bases at J, leaving 9 bases unmatched. Here the CDR3 DNA reads TGTGCCAGCAGCCGGGGACTAGCGGGGGGCGTATCTCAAGAGACCCAGTACTTC. Its protein is CASSRGLAGGVSQETQYF.

This chain links TRBV4-1 with TRBJ1-3; 8 bases are shared with TRBD1. This CDR3 has 15 residues. Germline V gene data show CDR1 as MGHRA and CDR2 as YSYEKL. V shed 2 bases, J shed 2 bases, and the junction held 2 bases outside the gene matches. Here the CDR3 DNA reads TGCGCCAGCAGCCAATGGACAGGGCCTGGAAACACCATATATTTT. It specifies CASSQWTGPGNTIYF.

The rearrangement joins TRBV6-6 to TRBJ1-2; tentative D call: TRBD1 (5 bases). The ends were cut back, 0 bases at V and 13 bases at J, with 15 bases in the middle. Looked up from germline, CDR1 is MNHNY and CDR2 is SVGAGI (reference sequence). The CDR3 totals 13 residues. CDR3 loop: CASSYSVGTLCTF. CDR3 coding DNA: TGTGCCAGCAGTTACTCGGTGGGGACGCTTTGCACCTTC.

The chain recombines TRBV5-4 with TRBJ1-3; possibly TRBD1 for D (6 bases). This CDR3 contains 16 residues. The germline CDR1 and CDR2 sequences are SGHNT and YYREEE (reference sequence). V was pared by 0 bases and J by 3 bases, with 13 bases between. The CDR3 DNA is TGTGCCAGCAGCTTGGCCGGGGGCACTGGTGGAAACACCATATATTTT. Translated: CASSLAGGTGGNTIYF.

V is TRBV9 and J is TRBJ2-7; 7 nucleotides line up with TRBD2. The CDR3 is 15 amino acids. The V gene's germline CDR1 is SGDLS and CDR2 YYNGEE. Losses at the gene ends were 3 bases for V and 2 bases for J; bases not matched to a gene: 8. In DNA, the CDR3 is TGTGCCAGCAGCGACCGGGGGGACCGCGCCTACGAGCAGTACTTC. Translating gives CASSDRGDRAYEQYF. The variable domain in full, with the rest retrieved from reference TRBV9 and TRBJ2-7, is DSGVTQTPKHLITATGQRVTLRCSPRSGDLSVYWYQQSLDQGLQFLIQYYNGEERAKGNILERFSAQQFPDLHSELNLSSLELGDSALYFCASSDRGDRAYEQYFGPGTRLTVT.

There are a few counts of this clone. This rearrangement joins TRBV28 to TRBJ2-2; no firm D call. Between the trimmed V and J ends, which lost 8 bases and 1 base, there was a span of 5 bases. The germline V gene encodes CDR1 MDHEN and CDR2 SYDVKM. This CDR3 has 12 residues. The CDR3 region has the DNA TGTGCCAGCTATGTGAACACCGGGGAGCTGTTTTTT. It is translated as CASYVNTGELFF.

The rearrangement uses TRBV4-3 and TRBJ2-1, with D perhaps matching TRBD2 (5 bases). The CDR3 loop spans 16 amino acids. The V and J ends lost 0 bases and 6 bases respectively, with 15 bases between them. CDR1 and CDR2 from the germline V gene are LGHNA and YSLEER. The CDR3 here is CASSQDLTSYSNEQFF. The CDR3 nucleotides are TGCGCCAGCAGCCAAGATTTAACTAGTTATAGCAATGAGCAGTTCTTC.

This clone was observed once. This chain links TRBV27 with TRBJ2-7, with 7 bases matching TRBD1. Germline V gene lookup returns CDR1 MNHEY and CDR2 SMNVEV (reference sequence). V shed 3 bases and J 1 base; nucleotides not matched to a gene: 9. The CDR3 sequence is 16 residues long. Here the CDR3 reads CASSFTTGPHSYEQYF. The CDR3 region has the DNA TGTGCCAGCAGTTTTACGACAGGGCCCCATTCCTACGAGCAGTACTTC.

This clone was seen just once. The chain recombines TRBV18 with TRBJ2-4; 11 bases line up with TRBD1. V lost 2 bases and J lost 8; bases outside the gene matches: 2. CDR1 and CDR2 from the germline V gene are KGHSH and LQKENI. The CDR3 extends over 14 amino acids. The CDR3 region is CASSPWDRGDIQYF. The DNA of the CDR3 is TGTGCCAGCTCACCATGGGACAGGGGGGACATTCAGTACTTC. Supplemented by reference TRBV18 and TRBJ2-4, the full variable domain reads NAGVMQNPRHLVRRRGQEARLRCSPMKGHSHVYWYRQLPEEGLKFMVYLQKENIIDESGMPKERFSAEFPKEGPSILRIQQVVRGDSAAYFCASSPWDRGDIQYFGAGTRLSVL.

The chain combines TRBV7-2 with TRBJ1-5; D is possibly TRBD1 (6 bases). Trimming shortened V by 5 bases and J by 3 bases, and 17 bases separated the two germline ends. The CDR3 is made up of 16 amino acids. Per germline, CDR1 SGHTA and CDR2 FQGNSA. The CDR3 sequence is CASSPLVGGVNQPQHF. The CDR3 DNA follows: TGTGCCAGCAGCCCCCTGGTTGGGGGCGTCAATCAGCCCCAGCATTTT.

The chain employs TRBV6-5 and TRBJ2-3, with TRBD2 matching 7 bases. This CDR3 spans 14 amino acids. Looked up from germline, CDR1 is MNHEY and CDR2 is SVGAGI. The J segment lost 6 bases and the V segment lost 8 bases, leaving 11 bases of the junction unmatched. In nucleotides, the CDR3 is TGTGCCAGCGGGGAGGGGCCGAGCGTGGATACGCAGTATTTT. The encoded protein is CASGEGPSVDTQYF.

The genes are TRBV7-9 and TRBJ2-1; 7 nucleotides align to TRBD1. The CDR3 is made up of 17 amino acids. The V and J ends lost 5 bases and 1 base, in that order; junction bases with no gene match: 11. In germline, CDR1 is SEHNR, CDR2 FQNEAQ (reference sequence). The CDR3 spells CASSASTGMPSYNEQFF. CDR3 in DNA: TGTGCCAGCAGCGCCTCGACAGGGATGCCTTCCTACAATGAGCAGTTCTTC.

This clone was seen only a few times. The rearrangement links TRBV7-2 to TRBJ1-2; 7 nucleotides match TRBD1. Germline CDR1 and CDR2: SGHTA and FQGNSA. The V segment lost 4 bases and the J segment 1 base; nucleotides outside the gene matches: 9. CDR3 length equals 16 residues. The chain's CDR3 is CASSSYQGEINYGYTF. CDR3 DNA: TGTGCCAGCAGCTCCTATCAGGGGGAGATTAACTATGGCTACACCTTC.

This clone was found a few times. The rearrangement links TRBV25-1 to TRBJ2-7, with a weak D call TRBD2 (6 bases). CDR3 length: 14 residues. In germline, CDR1 is MGHDK, CDR2 SYGVNS. V lost 6 bases, J lost 1 base, and 13 bases lay in between. This CDR3 is CASSLWGESYEQYF. CDR3 in DNA: TGTGCCAGCAGCCTCTGGGGGGAGTCCTACGAGCAGTACTTC.

V gene TRBV7-3 combines with J gene TRBJ2-7; D might be TRBD1 (5 bases). CDR1 SGHTA and CDR2 FQGTGA come from the germline V gene. This CDR3 is built from 15 residues. With 2 bases removed from V and 2 bases from J, the gap between germline ends came to 13 bases. CDR3 region: CASSLWAGQPYEQYF. The CDR3 DNA is TGTGCCAGCAGCTTATGGGCAGGGCAGCCCTACGAGCAGTACTTC.

In DNA, the CDR3 is TGTGCCAGCAGTCCCGAGTGGTTACTCACTGAAGCTTTCTTT. This sequence encodes CASSPEWLLTEAFF. The chain couples TRBV6-6 to TRBJ1-1; no definite D call. The V and J ends lost 5 bases and 4 bases respectively, with 14 bases between them. The CDR3 is 14 amino acids. Germline V CDR1 and CDR2: MNHNY, SVGAGI (reference sequence).

The chain joins TRBV19 to TRBJ2-3, with 8 positions matching TRBD1. The ends lost 2 bases at V and 1 base at J; junction bases unmatched: 5. Germline V CDR1 and CDR2: LNHDA, SQIVND (reference sequence). The CDR3 consists of 16 residues. CDR3 loop: CASSIRQGAGTDTQYF. CDR3 DNA sequence: TGTGCCAGTAGTATACGTCAGGGGGCTGGCACAGATACGCAGTATTTT. The full variable domain, with the rest looked up from reference TRBV19 and TRBJ2-3, is DGGITQSPKYLFRKEGQNVTLSCEQNLNHDAMYWYRQDPGQGLRLIYYSQIVNDFQKGDIAEGYSVSREKKESFPLTVTSAQKNPTAFYLCASSIRQGAGTDTQYFGPGTRLTVL.

Only one count was recorded for this clone. This chain uses TRBV19 with TRBJ1-1, with D maybe TRBD1 (6 bases). The V end lost 7 bases, the J end lost 1 base, and 13 bases lay between the germline ends. Germline V gene sequence: CDR1 LNHDA, CDR2 SQIVND (reference sequence). CDR3 length: 14 amino acids. The CDR3 DNA reads as TGTGCCAGTACCCTGGGACACAGGAACACTGAAGCTTTCTTT. Translating gives CASTLGHRNTEAFF.

The V and J genes are TRBV18 and TRBJ2-5; D perhaps matches TRBD1 (5 bases). CDR3 size: 14 residues. Deletions cut 2 bases from V and 5 bases from J, with 12 bases between. The germline V gene has CDR1 KGHSH and CDR2 LQKENI. The CDR3: CASSPFSGFETQYF. In DNA form, the CDR3 reads TGTGCCAGCTCACCATTCTCAGGGTTCGAGACCCAGTACTTC. The full variable domain, rest sourced from reference TRBV18 and TRBJ2-5, is NAGVMQNPRHLVRRRGQEARLRCSPMKGHSHVYWYRQLPEEGLKFMVYLQKENIIDESGMPKERFSAEFPKEGPSILRIQQVVRGDSAAYFCASSPFSGFETQYFGPGTRLLVL.

The chain recombines TRBV19 with TRBJ2-7, with D possibly being TRBD1 (6 bases). The germline gives CDR1 LNHDA, CDR2 SQIVND (reference sequence). Trimming removed 4 bases at V and 6 bases at J, with 22 bases between. The CDR3 is made up of 16 amino acids. CDR3 DNA: TGTGCCAGTAGTACCCATATCCCGACAGGTCCCGGCGAGCAGTACTTC. This sequence encodes CASSTHIPTGPGEQYF.